Sequencing of this T cell receptor (beta chain) was carried out in a study of OX40 agonist ivuxolimab in advanced cancers. Overall study: Patients were treated with intravenous ivuxolimab, dosed at 0.01 to 10 mg/kg and infused every 2 weeks. Cancers in dose escalation were hepatocellular, melanoma, renal cell and head and neck.

Using immunoSEQ multiplex PCR, the repertoire was profiled, and TCRdb retains in-frame clones only, with some absent. This sample carries about 69,000 clones, roughly 90% of them seen once, and the ten largest clones take approximately 0.3%. As regards this clone: What it binds is not known.

Germline V gene lookup returns CDR1 SGDLS and CDR2 YYNGEE. This CDR3 has 14 residues. Between the trimmed V and J ends, which lost 0 bases and 3 bases, there was a span of 9 bases. Study-wide results and caveats: At 0.1 to 3.0 mg/kg, CD4+ and CD8+ blood T cells expanded clonally by week 6.

Peripheral blood came from all dose cohorts at three timepoints. This chain links TRBV9 with TRBJ2-5; tentatively, D is TRBD2 (5 bases). The starting material was CD4+ or CD8+ T cells sorted from blood, obtained in a trial of the OX40 agonist ivuxolimab. This receptor was obtained from an adult with an advanced solid tumor such as melanoma, head and neck, liver or kidney cancer. CDR3 residues: CASSVGVGEETQYF. Written as DNA, the CDR3 is TGTGCCAGCAGCGTAGGGGTGGGAGAAGAGACCCAGTACTTC.